Presented here are 32 T cell receptor beta chains from one specimen sequenced in a study of Graves' ophthalmopathy and Graves' hyperthyroidism. The TCR beta CDR3 regions underwent amplification from RNA transcripts. In the first round, RT-PCR was carried out with HTBI primers, and a multiplex PCR formed the second round. TCRdb analysed the multiplex PCR reads with MiXCR anew, one entry per CDR3 protein. The sample carries about 700,000 distinct CDR3 sequences, roughly two fifths recorded once. Source material: peripheral blood. These receptors were taken from an adult man with Graves' ophthalmopathy.

The chain carries TRBV5-1 and TRBJ1-1; 8 bases match TRBD1. The CDR3 runs to 13 residues. V lost 4 bases to trimming and J lost 6 bases; unmatched junction nucleotides: 5. Germline CDR1 is SGHRS and CDR2 is YFSETQ. CDR3 protein: CASSEQGGAEAFF. The CDR3 DNA follows: TGCGCCAGCAGCGAACAGGGGGGAGCTGAAGCTTTCTTT.

The gene calls are TRBV14 and TRBJ2-5, with 8 positions matching TRBD1. Germline V CDR1 and CDR2: SGHDN, FVKESK. The length of the CDR3 is 16 residues. Trimming took 1 base from V and 5 from J; bases not matched to a gene: 9. Written as DNA, the CDR3 is TGTGCCAGCAGCCAAGGACTAACAGGGGGGTCGGAGACCCAGTACTTC. Its protein product is CASSQGLTGGSETQYF.

This clonotype has ten or more counts. The chain joins TRBV2 to TRBJ1-1; D uncertain. Germline loops: CDR1 SNHLY, CDR2 FYNNEI. Trimming took off 5 bases at V and 3 bases at J, with 10 bases between the two ends. The CDR3 extends over 13 amino acids. The CDR3 nucleotides are TGTGCCAGCAGTTACACTGGACACACTGAAGCTTTCTTT. This translates into CASSYTGHTEAFF. The entire variable domain, with the rest obtained from reference TRBV2 and TRBJ1-1, is as follows: EPEVTQTPSHQVTQMGQEVILRCVPISNHLYFYWYRQILGQKVEFLVSFYNNEISEKSEIFDDQFSVERPDGSNFTLKIRSTKLEDSAMYFCASSYTGHTEAFFGQGTRLTVV.

CDR3 in amino acids: CASTNPRGRGDETQYF. CDR3 nucleotide sequence: TGTGCCAGCACCAACCCCAGGGGTCGGGGAGATGAGACCCAGTACTTC. This rearrangement joins TRBV7-9 to TRBJ2-5; D is possibly TRBD1 (6 bases). The V end was cut by 7 bases, the J end by 5 bases, with 23 bases between. The CDR3 is made up of 16 amino acids. From germline, CDR1 is SEHNR and CDR2 FQNEAQ (reference sequence). Complete variable domain (other parts from reference TRBV7-9 and TRBJ2-5): DTGVSQNPRHKITKRGQNVTFRCDPISEHNRLYWYRQTLGQGPEFLTYFQNEAQLEKSRLLSDRFSAERPKGSFSTLEIQRTEQGDSAMYLCASTNPRGRGDETQYFGPGTRLLVL.

Concerning this clonotype itself: A much more abundant neighbour one base away suggests this may be a read error. This is likely a read error, given that the CDR3 carries no conserved phenylalanine or tryptophan at its end. The chain links TRBV29-1 to TRBJ2-7; the D is unclear. This CDR3 contains 10 residues. Trimming took 6 bases from V and 6 from J, leaving 9 bases between them. Germline V gene data show CDR1 as SQVTM and CDR2 as ANQGSEA. DNA of the CDR3: TGCAGCGTGCGGTCGGGCGAGCAGTACCTC. Protein sequence: CSVRSGEQYL.

This clonotype came up a few times. The genes are TRBV15 and TRBJ2-3; 11 bases map to TRBD2. The V and J ends lost 2 bases and 1 base, in that order; junction bases with no gene match: 2. This CDR3 region has 16 residues. The V gene's germline CDR1 is LNHNV and CDR2 YYDKDF (reference sequence). The CDR3 spells CATSRRSGGGTDTQYF. The CDR3 coding sequence is TGTGCCACCAGCAGACGTAGCGGGGGGGGCACAGATACGCAGTATTTT.

This chain joins TRBV9 and TRBJ1-3; D gene unclear. CDR3 length equals 12 residues. Germline CDR1 is SGDLS and CDR2 is YYNGEE. V lost 4 bases, J lost 3 bases, and 5 bases lay in between. CDR3 in amino acids: CASSLNGNTIYF. The CDR3 bases are TGTGCCAGCAGCCTCAATGGAAACACCATATATTTT. Full variable domain (rest looked up from reference TRBV9 and TRBJ1-3): DSGVTQTPKHLITATGQRVTLRCSPRSGDLSVYWYQQSLDQGLQFLIQYYNGEERAKGNILERFSAQQFPDLHSELNLSSLELGDSALYFCASSLNGNTIYFGEGSWLTVV.

This rearrangement joins TRBV7-2 to TRBJ1-6, with 8 bases matching TRBD1. Losses at the gene ends were 5 bases for V and 6 bases for J; bases not matched to a gene: 18. Germline CDR1 SGHTA, CDR2 FQGNSA. This CDR3 has 19 amino acids. Here the CDR3 DNA reads TGTGCCAGCAGCCCCCGACGGAGGACAGGGACCTTCCCTAATTCACCCCTCCACTTT. It is translated as CASSPRRRTGTFPNSPLHF.

As regards this clonotype: A read error may produce the germline difference seen at one junction end. This sequence joins TRBV12-3 or TRBV12-4 and TRBJ2-6, with D hard to call. The CDR3 length is 15 residues. The CDR3 sequence: CAISEIEQGANVLTF. The DNA of the CDR3 is TGTGCCATCAGTGAGATCGAACAAGGGGCCAACGTCCTGACTTTC.

This clonotype was observed a handful of times. The genes are TRBV4-3 and TRBJ1-6; possible D gene TRBD1, 5 bases. Germline V gene lookup returns CDR1 LGHNA and CDR2 YSLEER. The CDR3 spans 15 residues. V lost 6 bases and J lost 9, with 18 bases in between. As DNA, the CDR3 is TGCGCCAGCAGTGACTTGGGGGTAATAGGTTCACCCCTCCACTTT. Protein sequence: CASSDLGVIGSPLHF.

On this clonotype: A much larger clone differs from this one at a single base, so this may be a read error. The chain links TRBV6-1 to TRBJ1-1, with 7 bases aligning to TRBD1. The CDR3 is 14 amino acids. Trimming took 6 bases from V and 0 from J; bases not matched to a gene: 4. The germline gives CDR1 MNHNS, CDR2 SASEGT. CDR3 protein: CASRPGQLNTEAFF. As DNA, the CDR3 is TGTGCCAGCAGACCGGGACAGCTGAACACTGAAGCTTTCTTT.

The sample holds many counts of this clonotype. This chain connects TRBV7-9 to TRBJ2-5; 12 bases agree with TRBD2. This CDR3 region has 13 residues. The trim removed 11 bases at V and 2 bases at J, leaving 3 bases unmatched. Per the germline V gene, CDR1 is SEHNR and CDR2 is FQNEAQ (reference sequence). This CDR3 is CAGTSGRQETQYF. The CDR3 nucleotides are TGTGCCGGGACTAGCGGGCGACAAGAGACCCAGTACTTC.

This clonotype was counted once. The rearrangement links TRBV7-6 to TRBJ2-5; the match to TRBD2 covers 11 bases. The CDR3 is 16 amino acids. The germline V gene encodes CDR1 SGHVS and CDR2 FNYEAQ. V dropped 5 bases and J dropped 2; count of bases not matched to a gene: 7. The CDR3 DNA follows: TGTGCCAGCAGCGTACAACTAGCGGGAGCTCAAGAGACCCAGTACTTC. It specifies CASSVQLAGAQETQYF.

This clonotype was counted ten times or more. The gene calls are TRBV7-2 and TRBJ2-7; D is tentatively TRBD1 or TRBD2 (6 bases each). The CDR3 spans 14 residues. Trimming stripped 1 base from V and 6 bases from J, with 13 bases between. The V gene's germline CDR1 is SGHTA and CDR2 FQGNSA. The CDR3 DNA follows: TGTGCCAGCAGCTTAGAAGGGGGGTCGACCGAGCAGTACTTC. Its translation: CASSLEGGSTEQYF.

CDR3 sequence reads: CSVERGVEKLFF. Here the CDR3 DNA reads TGCAGCGTTGAACGGGGTGTTGAAAAACTGTTTTTT. The chain employs TRBV29-1 and TRBJ1-4; no definite D call. Germline V gene sequence: CDR1 SQVTM, CDR2 ANQGSEA. CDR3 length: 12 residues. V was cut by 2 bases and J by 7 bases, with 8 bases left in between.

The chain has TRBV2 and TRBJ1-1, with D perhaps matching TRBD1 (6 bases). Looked up from germline, CDR1 is SNHLY and CDR2 is FYNNEI. The CDR3 has 13 amino acids. V dropped 6 bases and J dropped 5 bases, with 13 bases sitting between them. The CDR3 DNA reads TGTGCCAGCAGCGGAGGGGGTGAAACTGAAGCTTTCTTT. Protein product: CASSGGGETEAFF.

Concerning this clonotype: A read error may be the cause here, since a much bigger clone is one base away. This rearrangement joins TRBV2 to TRBJ1-1; the match to TRBD1 covers 7 bases. Germline lookup yields CDR1 SNHLY and CDR2 FYNNEI. The CDR3 sequence is 11 residues long. CDR3 region: CASQGGTEAYF. The CDR3 coding sequence is TGTGCCAGCCAGGGGGGAACTGAAGCTTACTTT.

This sequence joins TRBV7-8 and TRBJ1-1; D is uncertain. The CDR3 has 15 amino acids. Trimming cost V 2 bases and J 1 base, with 11 bases left between them. The germline CDR1 and CDR2 sequences are SGHVS and FQNEAQ. CDR3 in amino acids: CASSLTLTQNTEAFF. The DNA of the CDR3 is TGTGCCAGCAGCTTAACCCTTACACAGAACACTGAAGCTTTCTTT. The full variable domain, rest sourced from reference TRBV7-8 and TRBJ1-1, is GAGVSQSPRYKVAKRGQDVALRCDPISGHVSLFWYQQALGQGPEFLTYFQNEAQLDKSGLPSDRFFAERPEGSVSTLKIQRTQQEDSAVYLCASSLTLTQNTEAFFGQGTRLTVV.

The chain combines TRBV7-2 with TRBJ1-4, with 7 nucleotides matching TRBD1. V was pared by 1 base and J by 8 bases, with 13 bases of the junction left unmatched. Germline CDR1 is SGHTA and CDR2 is FQGNSA. CDR3 length: 17 residues. The CDR3 here is CASSLEAQGEDGEKLFF. CDR3 nucleotide sequence: TGTGCCAGCAGCTTAGAGGCTCAGGGGGAGGATGGAGAAAAACTGTTTTTT.

V gene TRBV5-4 combines with J gene TRBJ2-7, with D perhaps matching TRBD2 (6 bases). Trimming stripped 0 bases from V and 0 bases from J, with 13 bases between. CDR3 size: 16 residues. Germline V gives CDR1 SGHNT, CDR2 YYREEE (reference sequence). The CDR3 region is CASSLGGGGSSYEQYF. The CDR3 nucleotides read TGTGCCAGCAGCTTGGGGGGAGGCGGTAGCTCCTACGAGCAGTACTTC.

The chain couples TRBV29-1 to TRBJ2-5; D gene uncertain. The CDR3 is made up of 13 amino acids. The ends were cut back, 6 bases at V and 4 bases at J, with 15 bases in the middle. Germline V gene lookup returns CDR1 SQVTM and CDR2 ANQGSEA. For the CDR3, the DNA is TGCAGCGTAACGGGTACCAGCAGAGAGACCCAGTACTTC. As protein: CSVTGTSRETQYF.

This clonotype came up once. This chain uses TRBV7-2 with TRBJ1-2, with D possibly being TRBD1 (5 bases). CDR3 length: 14 amino acids. V lost 5 bases and J lost 2, with 12 bases in between. The germline gives CDR1 SGHTA, CDR2 FQGNSA. This chain's CDR3 is CASSQEKGNYGYTF. The CDR3 coding sequence is TGTGCCAGCAGCCAAGAAAAGGGGAACTATGGCTACACCTTC.

The CDR3 sequence: CASRQRNEKLFF. CDR3 DNA sequence: TGTGCCAGTCGACAGCGCAATGAAAAACTGTTTTTT. This chain links TRBV10-3 with TRBJ1-4, with D possibly TRBD1 on 5 matching bases. The CDR3 consists of 12 residues. Trimming removed 10 bases from V and 5 bases from J, with 11 bases in between. Germline V gene lookup returns CDR1 ENHRY and CDR2 SYGVKD.

V gene TRBV7-9 combines with J gene TRBJ1-1; 8 bases fit TRBD1. This CDR3 is built from 17 residues. J was trimmed by 3 bases and V by 6 bases; bases with no gene match: 15. The germline gives CDR1 SEHNR, CDR2 FQNEAQ (reference sequence). The CDR3 DNA sequence: TGTGCCAGCAGTTTCTGGGCAGGGGGCGAATTAGACACTGAAGCTTTCTTT. This sequence encodes CASSFWAGGELDTEAFF.

At least ten counts were recorded for this clonotype. The chain is built from TRBV20-1 and TRBJ2-7, with 8 bases lining up with TRBD1. Germline V gives CDR1 DFQATT, CDR2 SNEGSKA (reference sequence). CDR3 length equals 12 residues. After removal of 5 bases from V and 2 bases from J, the junction contained 2 bases not matched to a gene. The CDR3 nucleotides read TGCAGTGCTCCGACAGGGGCCTACGAGCAGTACTTC. Translating it yields CSAPTGAYEQYF.

The CDR3 is CASSVGTGIGANVLTF. The CDR3 nucleotides read TGTGCCAGCAGTGTCGGGACAGGGATCGGGGCCAACGTCCTGACTTTC. The V and J genes are TRBV7-6 and TRBJ2-6, with 9 positions matching TRBD1. Germline V gives CDR1 SGHVS, CDR2 FNYEAQ. The CDR3 spans 16 residues. The trim removed 6 bases at V and 4 bases at J, leaving 7 bases unmatched. Variable domain in full (rest from reference TRBV7-6 and TRBJ2-6): GAGVSQSPRYKVTKRGQDVALRCDPISGHVSLYWYRQALGQGPEFLTYFNYEAQQDKSGLPNDRFSAERPEGSISTLTIQRTEQRDSAMYRCASSVGTGIGANVLTFGAGSRLTVL.

Turning to this clonotype: The conserved phenylalanine or tryptophan is not found at the CDR3 terminus, so this likely reflects a read error. Written as DNA, the CDR3 is TGTGCCAGCCACCGGCGGGTAGAAGGTGGCTACACCCTC. Its translation: CASHRRVEGGYTL. The chain carries TRBV5-4 and TRBJ1-2; D gene uncertain. Trimming removed 7 bases at V and 7 bases at J, with 17 bases between. Germline V gene lookup returns CDR1 SGHNT and CDR2 YYREEE (reference sequence). This CDR3 region has 13 residues.

This chain joins TRBV2 and TRBJ1-5, with D possibly matching TRBD1 (5 bases). The CDR3 has 13 amino acids. V lost 11 bases and J 3 bases, leaving 14 bases between the germline ends. Germline V gives CDR1 SNHLY, CDR2 FYNNEI. Here the CDR3 reads CAWSVGHNQPQHF. CDR3 nucleotides: TGTGCCTGGAGTGTGGGGCACAATCAGCCCCAGCATTTT.

V usage is TRBV7-2 and J usage is TRBJ2-3; 11 bases match TRBD2. The germline gives CDR1 SGHTA, CDR2 FQGNSA. The CDR3 is 15 residues long. J gave up 2 bases and V 5 bases, and 3 bases lay outside the gene matches. CDR3 nucleotides: TGTGCCAGCAGCACGACTAGCGGGGCCACAGATACGCAGTATTTT. Protein product: CASSTTSGATDTQYF.

This clonotype was detected ten times or more. The rearrangement joins TRBV2 to TRBJ2-5; 14 bases align to TRBD2. V shed 5 bases, J shed 4 bases, and the junction held 12 bases outside the gene matches. The germline V gene encodes CDR1 SNHLY and CDR2 FYNNEI. This CDR3 is built from 18 residues. The CDR3 is CASSRTGLAGGGGETQYF. CDR3 nucleotides: TGTGCCAGCAGTCGAACCGGACTAGCGGGAGGAGGGGGAGAGACCCAGTACTTC.

This clonotype was detected ten times or more. CDR3 sequence reads: CASSRTGGNTIYF. CDR3 sequence (DNA): TGTGCCAGCAGTCGGACAGGTGGAAACACCATATATTTT. The chain uses TRBV7-2 and TRBJ1-3; 7 bases are shared with TRBD1. With V trimmed by 6 bases and J by 3 bases, 2 bases remained unmatched. CDR1 SGHTA and CDR2 FQGNSA come from the germline V gene. The CDR3 covers 13 residues.

This chain connects TRBV19 to TRBJ1-5, with D tentatively TRBD1 (6 bases). This CDR3 is built from 12 residues. V lost 3 bases, J lost 14 bases, and 14 bases lay in between. Germline V gene data show CDR1 as LNHDA and CDR2 as SQIVND (reference sequence). CDR3 nucleotides: TGTGCCAGTAGTATCGATAGGGGGGGCGAGCATTTT. It translates to CASSIDRGGEHF.